Presented here are 30 T cell receptor beta chains from one specimen sequenced in a study of identical twins. TCRdb recomputed calls from the 5' RACE reads with MiXCR, one row per CDR3 protein. The sample has roughly 700,000 distinct CDR3 sequences, under 9% seen once. In addition, the sample was reused for a study of yellow fever vaccine responses in identical twins.

Specimen: PBMCs. The receptors were gathered from a woman aged 18-29 years in good health.

This clonotype was seen many times. Written as DNA, the CDR3 is TGTGCCAGCAGCCAAGGATCTCCCGGGACATATGCTGACATTCAGTACTTC. Amino acids: CASSQGSPGTYADIQYF. V gene TRBV14 combines with J gene TRBJ2-4; weak D call: TRBD1 (6 bases). V shed 1 base and J shed 8 bases, with 21 bases lying between them. CDR1 is SGHDN, CDR2 FVKESK, per germline. The CDR3 totals 17 residues.

This rearrangement joins TRBV7-6 to TRBJ2-5; TRBD1 might be the D (6 bases). The CDR3 length is 15 residues. CDR1 is SGHVS, CDR2 FNYEAQ, per germline. The V gene lost 1 base and the J gene lost 4 bases, with 13 bases spanning the gap. The CDR3 coding sequence is TGTGCCAGCAGCTTAGACCCACAGGGTGGAGAGACCCAGTACTTC. Protein product: CASSLDPQGGETQYF.

The chain has TRBV3-1 and TRBJ2-1, with 10 bases aligning to TRBD2. The junction had 6 bases not matched to a gene; V was cut back by 3 bases and J by 4 bases. CDR1 and CDR2 (germline): LGHDT, YNNKEL (reference sequence). The CDR3 covers 16 residues. The CDR3 bases are TGTGCCAGCAGCCAGGGGCAACTAGCGGGGTACAATGAGCAGTTCTTC. It is translated as CASSQGQLAGYNEQFF.

This clonotype was counted at least ten times. The genes are TRBV10-3 and TRBJ2-2; a weak D match, TRBD1 (6 bases). This CDR3 region has 17 residues. The V end was cut by 4 bases, the J end by 6 bases, with 21 bases between. Germline-derived CDR1 and CDR2 are ENHRY and SYGVKD. The CDR3 region has the DNA TGTGCCATCAGTGTTCTTTCGGGGACAAGCTCGCCCGGGGAGCTGTTTTTT. Translated: CAISVLSGTSSPGELFF.

This clonotype came up a few times. V is TRBV20-1 and J is TRBJ1-1; D not certain. V was pared by 1 base and J by 0 bases, with 12 bases between. The CDR3 is made up of 15 amino acids. Per germline, CDR1 DFQATT and CDR2 SNEGSKA (reference sequence). This chain's CDR3 is CSARVLAQLNTEAFF. CDR3 sequence (DNA): TGCAGTGCTAGAGTTTTGGCACAGTTGAACACTGAAGCTTTCTTT.

This chain links TRBV3-1 with TRBJ2-7; 9 positions match TRBD1. This CDR3 has 16 residues. Germline CDR1 is LGHDT and CDR2 is YNNKEL (reference sequence). V lost 5 bases to trimming and J lost 2 bases; unmatched junction nucleotides: 10. The CDR3 region is CASSSRLGTGTYEQYF. CDR3 sequence (DNA): TGTGCCAGCAGCAGTCGATTGGGGACAGGGACCTACGAGCAGTACTTC.

This clonotype was recorded many times. The genes are TRBV5-1 and TRBJ2-7, with TRBD1 matching 7 bases. CDR1 is SGHRS and CDR2 is YFSETQ in the germline V gene. The CDR3 is 15 residues long. Trimming at V came to 4 bases and at J to 6 bases, leaving 13 bases not matched to a gene. CDR3 nucleotide sequence: TGCGCCAGCAGCGCTTGGGACAGCCAGAACGGCGAGCAGTACTTC. This sequence encodes CASSAWDSQNGEQYF.

This clonotype was counted between two and nine times. The rearrangement links TRBV7-8 to TRBJ2-1; 9 nucleotides align to TRBD2. CDR1 SGHVS and CDR2 FQNEAQ come from the germline V gene. The CDR3 is 18 residues long. With V trimmed by 2 bases and J by 3 bases, 11 bases remained unmatched. The DNA of the CDR3 is TGTGCCAGCAGCTTAACCAGCGGGGGGTGGGGCATCTACAATGAGCAGTTCTTC. Its translation is CASSLTSGGWGIYNEQFF. Supplemented by reference TRBV7-8 and TRBJ2-1, the full variable domain reads GAGVSQSPRYKVAKRGQDVALRCDPISGHVSLFWYQQALGQGPEFLTYFQNEAQLDKSGLPSDRFFAERPEGSVSTLKIQRTQQEDSAVYLCASSLTSGGWGIYNEQFFGPGTRLTVL.

This clonotype was picked up many times. The V and J genes are TRBV12-3 or TRBV12-4 and TRBJ2-3, with 9 nucleotides matching TRBD2. V shed 3 bases and J 3 bases; nucleotides not matched to a gene: 7. The CDR3 runs 16 residues. The CDR3 nucleotides are TGTGCCAGCAGTTTCGCGGGAGGGCCCGTGACAGATACGCAGTATTTT. Translation: CASSFAGGPVTDTQYF.

This clonotype appeared many times. The chain employs TRBV20-1 and TRBJ2-4; D is uncertain. The V gene's germline CDR1 is DFQATT and CDR2 SNEGSKA (reference sequence). The length of the CDR3 is 14 residues. V was cut by 0 bases and J by 6 bases, with 12 bases left in between. In DNA form, the CDR3 reads TGCAGTGCTAGAGACCGATTACAGCCAAACATTCAGTACTTC. It is translated as CSARDRLQPNIQYF.

The chain has TRBV10-3 and TRBJ2-1; TRBD1 aligns across 7 bases. V lost 7 bases and J lost 5; bases outside the gene matches: 17. This CDR3 is 17 amino acids long. Germline V gene lookup returns CDR1 ENHRY and CDR2 SYGVKD. Written as DNA, the CDR3 is TGTGCCATCACCACCCCGAAGCCGGGCAGGGGGAACAATGAGCAGTTCTTC. Its translation: CAITTPKPGRGNNEQFF.

This clonotype appeared a few times. V is TRBV15 and J is TRBJ2-3, with D uncertain. V lost 8 bases and J lost 0, with 21 bases in between. The length of the CDR3 is 17 residues. Germline values: CDR1 LNHNV, CDR2 YYDKDF (reference sequence). Here the CDR3 reads CATDESIARMSTDTQYF. Written as DNA, the CDR3 is TGTGCCACCGATGAATCTATAGCACGGATGAGCACAGATACGCAGTATTTT.

This clonotype was detected only a few times. V and J are TRBV9 and TRBJ2-5; D may be TRBD1 or TRBD2 (5 bases each). This CDR3 comprises 13 residues. Per germline, CDR1 SGDLS and CDR2 YYNGEE. With 3 bases removed from V and 5 bases from J, the gap between germline ends came to 11 bases. In DNA form, the CDR3 reads TGTGCCAGCAGCGCCTCCGGGACCGAGACCCAGTACTTC. Amino acids: CASSASGTETQYF.

This clonotype was counted a few times. This rearrangement joins TRBV7-9 to TRBJ2-7, with D uncertain. Germline CDR1 is SEHNR and CDR2 is FQNEAQ (reference sequence). The CDR3 extends over 16 amino acids. V lost 5 bases and J 1 base, leaving 18 bases between the germline ends. The DNA of the CDR3 is TGTGCCAGCAGCCCTCGCCTCGAGCAAGGGTCCTACGAGCAGTACTTC. It codes for CASSPRLEQGSYEQYF.

This clonotype has at least ten counts. The chain employs TRBV4-1 and TRBJ2-2; D remains unclear. CDR1 MGHRA and CDR2 YSYEKL come from the germline V gene. The V gene lost 0 bases and the J gene lost 6 bases, with 8 bases spanning the gap. This CDR3 is built from 14 residues. The CDR3 here is CASSQEPPPGELFF. The CDR3 DNA follows: TGCGCCAGCAGCCAAGAACCCCCTCCCGGGGAGCTGTTTTTT.

The table lists this clonotype with a few counts. This rearrangement joins TRBV24-1 to TRBJ2-7; D unresolved. CDR3 size: 12 residues. V lost 5 bases and J 5 bases, leaving 9 bases between the germline ends. Germline CDR1 and CDR2: KGHDR and SFDVKD. For the CDR3, the DNA is TGTGCCACCAGTGCTGGGCTCGACGAGCAGTACTTC. Its translation is CATSAGLDEQYF.

Many counts were recorded for this clonotype. The genes are TRBV20-1 and TRBJ2-3; possible D gene TRBD2, 6 bases. This CDR3 is built from 14 residues. V was trimmed by 3 bases and J by 4 bases, leaving 14 bases between them. CDR1 is DFQATT, CDR2 SNEGSKA, per germline (reference sequence). DNA of the CDR3: TGCAGTGCTAGTTCGGAGCGGGCCTCAGATACGCAGTATTTT. Protein product: CSASSERASDTQYF.

This clonotype was observed a handful of times. This rearrangement joins TRBV14 to TRBJ2-3; TRBD2 matches 12 bases. Germline assignment: CDR1 SGHDN and CDR2 FVKESK. The CDR3 is made up of 15 amino acids. V trimming: 2 bases; J trimming: 8 bases; junction bases outside the gene matches: 5. CDR3: CASSQRLAGVGTQYF. The CDR3 DNA reads TGTGCCAGCAGCCAACGACTAGCGGGAGTCGGTACGCAGTATTTT.

This clonotype was observed a handful of times. The J gene is TRBJ2-7, the V gene TRBV12-3 or TRBV12-4; TRBD1 matches 11 bases. V lost 7 bases, J lost 7 bases, and 6 bases stayed unmatched. The CDR3 totals 13 residues. As DNA, the CDR3 is TGTGCCAGCACCGGACAGGGGGCGAGGGAGCAGTACTTC. The encoded protein is CASTGQGAREQYF.

This clonotype was detected ten times or more. The chain has TRBV7-2 and TRBJ2-5; D is unclear. The V end lost 5 bases, the J end lost 5 bases, and 9 bases lay between the germline ends. This CDR3 comprises 12 residues. CDR1 and CDR2 (germline): SGHTA, FQGNSA. CDR3 coding DNA: TGTGCCAGCAGCCCTTCGTGGGAGACCCAGTACTTC. This translates into CASSPSWETQYF.

The genes are TRBV5-6 and TRBJ2-3; TRBD2 aligns across 11 bases. There are 17 residues in the CDR3. Germline CDR1 reads SGHDT; CDR2 reads YYEEEE. Trimming at V came to 2 bases and at J to 6 bases, leaving 11 bases not matched to a gene. CDR3 protein: CASSFLALAGDMDTQYF. The CDR3, as DNA: TGTGCCAGCAGCTTCCTAGCACTAGCGGGAGACATGGATACGCAGTATTTT.

This rearrangement joins TRBV4-3 to TRBJ2-3; 7 bases match TRBD2. CDR3 size: 15 residues. V lost 3 bases and J lost 8; bases outside the gene matches: 11. The germline V gene encodes CDR1 LGHNA and CDR2 YSLEER. The CDR3 sequence: CASSHMEDGGGTQYF. DNA for the CDR3: TGCGCCAGCAGCCATATGGAAGATGGGGGGGGTACGCAGTATTTT.

There are many counts of this clonotype. Here the CDR3 reads CASSLSRGDSGYTF. The CDR3 DNA follows: TGTGCCAGCAGCTTATCACGCGGGGACTCTGGCTACACCTTC. V and J are TRBV7-9 and TRBJ1-2; tentative D call: TRBD1 (5 bases). This CDR3 comprises 14 residues. Per the germline V gene, CDR1 is SEHNR and CDR2 is FQNEAQ (reference sequence). Deletions cut 2 bases from V and 7 bases from J, with 14 bases between.

V is TRBV6-2 or TRBV6-3 and J is TRBJ2-3, with D perhaps matching TRBD1 (5 bases). This CDR3 spans 14 amino acids. V lost 4 bases and J lost 4, with 12 bases in between. Per the germline V gene, CDR1 is MNHEY and CDR2 is SVGEGT. CDR3 residues: CASSWTRVSDTQYF. In DNA, the CDR3 is TGTGCCAGCAGTTGGACCAGGGTCTCAGATACGCAGTATTTT.

The sample holds a few counts of this clonotype. The chain joins TRBV11-2 to TRBJ2-1; D is possibly TRBD2 (6 bases). This CDR3 comprises 15 residues. Germline values: CDR1 SGHAT, CDR2 FQNNGV. V was clipped by 1 base and J by 4 bases, with 11 bases between them. The CDR3 DNA follows: TGTGCCAGCAGCTTAGTGCAGGGACTTTACAATGAGCAGTTCTTC. Translating gives CASSLVQGLYNEQFF.

There are a few counts of this clonotype. The CDR3 DNA reads TGTGCCAGCAGCCCGGAGCGGGGGGCCGCAGAGACCCAGTACTTC. Protein sequence: CASSPERGAAETQYF. The rearrangement joins TRBV14 to TRBJ2-5, with 9 bases matching TRBD2. Trimming at V came to 4 bases and at J to 4 bases, leaving 7 bases not matched to a gene. CDR3 length: 15 residues. CDR1 and CDR2 from the germline V gene are SGHDN and FVKESK.

Ten or more counts support this clonotype. V usage is TRBV20-1 and J usage is TRBJ2-5; D is perhaps TRBD2 (7 bases). Germline CDR1 reads DFQATT; CDR2 reads SNEGSKA (reference sequence). V gave up 7 bases and J gave up 1 base, with 13 bases separating them. This CDR3 has 13 amino acids. CDR3 residues: CSVGGGRQETQYF. CDR3 DNA sequence: TGCAGTGTCGGCGGGGGCCGCCAAGAGACCCAGTACTTC.

This clonotype has at least ten counts. The chain carries TRBV14 and TRBJ2-1, with 9 nucleotides matching TRBD1. Looked up from germline, CDR1 is SGHDN and CDR2 is FVKESK. After removal of 3 bases from V and 10 bases from J, the junction contained 10 bases not matched to a gene. This CDR3 is built from 15 residues. Here the CDR3 reads CASSQAGTGLEEQFF. CDR3 bases: TGTGCCAGCAGCCAGGCCGGGACAGGGTTAGAAGAGCAGTTCTTC.

The chain couples TRBV14 to TRBJ2-1; either TRBD1 or TRBD2 may supply D (5 bases each). The CDR3 runs 15 residues. Trimming cost V 4 bases and J 8 bases, with 18 bases left between them. Germline CDR1 and CDR2: SGHDN and FVKESK. The CDR3 DNA sequence: TGTGCCAGCAGCCTGGGGACCGGACCGTCCCATGAGCAGTTCTTC. It specifies CASSLGTGPSHEQFF. The complete variable domain, with remaining parts taken from reference TRBV14 and TRBJ2-1, reads EAGVTQFPSHSVIEKGQTVTLRCDPISGHDNLYWYRRVMGKEIKFLLHFVKESKQDESGMPNNRFLAERTGGTYSTLKVQPAELEDSGVYFCASSLGTGPSHEQFFGPGTRLTVL.

There are many counts of this clonotype. The J gene is TRBJ2-1, the V gene TRBV28; no definite D call. Germline CDR1 MDHEN, CDR2 SYDVKM. Trimming shortened V by 2 bases and J by 10 bases, and 9 bases separated the two germline ends. The CDR3 loop spans 12 amino acids. The CDR3 sequence is CASSLTSDEQFF. In nucleotides, the CDR3 is TGTGCCAGCAGTTTAACCTCAGACGAGCAGTTCTTC.